A selection of T cell receptor beta chains follows, all from one sample in a study of cytomegalovirus exposure and HLA in healthy donors. Assay: immunoSEQ multiplex PCR; the TCRdb copy retains only in-frame clones and omits some. The table shows about 140,000 clones, with roughly 10% occurring only once. The sequenced sample was PBMCs. Receptor source: a man in his fifties in good health and CMV-seronegative. CDR3s include the opening cysteine and the closing phenylalanine or tryptophan. A D gene is named only where the DNA matches it firmly. Clone size is given for some rows only: seen once, a few or many times, or a class if the clone is expanded.

TRBV28	-	13	TRBD1	TRBJ1-1	CASRPRGSTEAFF	TGTGCCAGCAGGCCCAGGGGGAGCACTGAAGCTTTCTTT
TRBV14	few	16	TRBD2	TRBJ2-5	CASSQVRTSAQETQYF	TGTGCCAGCAGCCAAGTCAGGACTAGCGCCCAAGAGACCCAGTACTTC
TRBV11-2	few	16	-	TRBJ2-5	CASSLDPPGGRETQYF	TGTGCCAGCAGCTTAGATCCCCCCGGAGGGCGAGAGACCCAGTACTTC
TRBV6-5	-	16	TRBD2	TRBJ2-1	CASSYSIAGSYNEQFF	TGTGCCAGCAGTTACTCGATAGCGGGGTCCTACAATGAGCAGTTCTTC
TRBV10-2	few	15	-	TRBJ1-5	CASSESVRTNQPQHF	TGCGCCAGCAGTGAGTCGGTGAGGACAAATCAGCCCCAGCATTTT
TRBV5-6	-	18	-	TRBJ2-1	CASSLFVPPIESYNEQFF	TGTGCCAGCAGCTTGTTTGTCCCCCCCATTGAGTCCTACAATGAGCAGTTCTTC
TRBV28	few	17	TRBD1	TRBJ1-2	CASSLRTGGSYVGGYTF	TGTGCCAGCAGCCTACGGACAGGGGGCAGTTACGTGGGGGGCTACACCTTC
TRBV25-1	-	15	TRBD1	TRBJ1-2	CASSVPGQGYYGYTF	TGTGCCAGCAGTGTCCCGGGACAGGGCTACTATGGCTACACCTTC
TRBV2	-	14	-	TRBJ1-3	CASSKRGRGNTIYF	TGTGCCAGCAGTAAAAGGGGTAGAGGAAACACCATATATTTT
TRBV6-5	-	15	TRBD2	TRBJ2-1	CASRLTSGSYNEQFF	TGTGCCAGCAGGCTAACTAGCGGTTCATACAATGAGCAGTTCTTC
TRBV7-2	-	15	-	TRBJ2-7	CASSRPASAGYEQYF	TGTGCCAGCAGTCGTCCGGCCAGCGCTGGCTACGAGCAGTACTTC
TRBV7-2	-	15	TRBD1	TRBJ2-5	CASSGLGGTQETQYF	TGTGCCAGCAGCGGGCTAGGGGGCACCCAAGAGACCCAGTACTTC
TRBV7-9	-	13	TRBD1	TRBJ1-2	CASSSTGNYGYTF	TGTGCCAGCAGCTCGACAGGGAACTATGGCTACACCTTC
TRBV10-2	-	16	-	TRBJ2-7	CASSEGRAGSPYEQYF	TGCGCCAGCAGTGAGGGTCGAGCGGGCAGTCCCTACGAGCAGTACTTC
TRBV30	few	12	-	TRBJ1-1	CAWSVRQPEAFF	TGTGCCTGGAGTGTAAGACAGCCTGAAGCTTTCTTT
TRBV27	-	15	-	TRBJ2-7	CASSQADSLTYEQYF	TGTGCCAGCAGCCAAGCGGACAGCCTTACCTACGAGCAGTACTTC
TRBV7-2	-	12	-	TRBJ1-5	CASSPYNQPQHF	TGTGCCAGCAGCCCGTATAATCAGCCCCAGCATTTT
TRBV30	-	14	-	TRBJ1-1	CAWRGTSKNTEAFF	TGTGCCTGGAGAGGGACTTCGAAGAACACTGAAGCTTTCTTT
TRBV30	few	13	-	TRBJ1-3	CASSALSGNTIYF	TGTGCCTCCTCAGCGCTCTCTGGAAACACCATATATTTT
TRBV4-1	many	13	-	TRBJ2-7	CASSQVPGYEQYF	TGCGCCAGCAGCCAAGTACCGGGGTACGAGCAGTACTTC
TRBV6-5	-	13	-	TRBJ1-2	CASSYSTGGGYTF	TGTGCCAGCAGTTACTCGACAGGCGGTGGCTACACCTTC
TRBV2	-	13	-	TRBJ2-1	CASSDPTGRGQFF	TGTGCCAGCAGTGATCCCACGGGTCGCGGGCAGTTCTTC
TRBV5-4	few	14	-	TRBJ1-6	CASSSTGLNSPLHF	TGTGCCAGCAGCTCGACAGGACTTAATTCACCCCTCCACTTT
TRBV7-3	-	13	-	TRBJ1-1	CASSLTGGGEAFF	TGTGCCAGCAGCTTAACAGGGGGGGGTGAAGCTTTCTTT
TRBV9	-	15	-	TRBJ2-1	CASSGGLEAYNEQFF	TGTGCCAGCAGCGGTGGTCTCGAGGCATACAATGAGCAGTTCTTC